This T cell receptor beta chain was captured by sequencing in a study of OX40 agonist ivuxolimab in advanced cancers. Study-wide findings and caveats: People who partly responded at 0.1-3.0 mg/kg had some of the least clonal expansion seen. There was clonal expansion of CD4+ and CD8+ blood T cells by week 6 at 0.1 to 3.0 mg/kg. No determination was made of the antigen specificity of the expanded peripheral T cells.

Produced via immunoSEQ multiplex PCR; TCRdb's table is partial and in-frame only. The sample records roughly 41,000 clones, around 80% being singletons. The investigators sampled blood at baseline, at cycle 4 day 1, and at cycle 7 day 1. In the case of this clone: Antigen: not known.

Here the sequenced sample was CD4+ or CD8+ T cells sorted from blood, taken in a trial of the OX40 agonist ivuxolimab. This TCR was recovered from an adult with an advanced solid tumor such as melanoma, head and neck, liver or kidney cancer.

CDR3 protein: CASRGTSGGGYEQFF. For the CDR3, the DNA is TGTGCCAGCAGAGGTACTAGCGGGGGGGGTTATGAGCAGTTCTTC. The genes are TRBV2 and TRBJ2-1, with TRBD2 matching 13 bases. This CDR3 has 15 residues. V lost 6 bases to trimming and J lost 8 bases; unmatched junction nucleotides: 7. Germline CDR1 reads SNHLY; CDR2 reads FYNNEI.